The sequence of this TCR beta chain was determined in a study of OX40 agonist ivuxolimab in advanced cancers. Looking at the study overall: The dose-escalation cohort had hepatocellular carcinoma, melanoma, renal cell or head and neck cancer. Study-level points and caveats: The antigens recognized by the expanded peripheral T cells, that is their antigen specificity, were not determined. CD4+ and CD8+ blood T cells expanded clonally by week 6 at 0.1 to 3.0 mg/kg.

The repertoire was sequenced with immunoSEQ multiplex PCR; TCRdb's copy has only in-frame clones and lacks some. The sample yields about 38,000 clones, less than 85% seen once. This CDR3 region has 15 residues. Germline CDR1 reads SGHTA; CDR2 reads FQGNSA. The V and J ends lost 0 bases and 6 bases respectively, with 15 bases between them. For this clone: Its specificity is unknown.

The chain combines TRBV7-2 with TRBJ2-7, with D tentatively TRBD1 (6 bases). Sequencing was performed on CD4+ or CD8+ T cells sorted from blood, taken in a trial of the OX40 agonist ivuxolimab. The TCR originated in an adult with an advanced solid tumor such as melanoma, head and neck, liver or kidney cancer. The CDR3 loop reads CASSLALGAGTEQYF. The CDR3 coding sequence is TGTGCCAGCAGCTTAGCATTGGGGGCTGGGACCGAGCAGTACTTC. Combining the CDR3 with reference TRBV7-2 and TRBJ2-7 gives the whole variable domain GAGVSQSPSNKVTEKGKDVELRCDPISGHTALYWYRQSLGQGLEFLIYFQGNSAPDKSGLPSDRFSAERTGGSVSTLTIQRTQQEDSAVYLCASSLALGAGTEQYFGPGTRLTVT.